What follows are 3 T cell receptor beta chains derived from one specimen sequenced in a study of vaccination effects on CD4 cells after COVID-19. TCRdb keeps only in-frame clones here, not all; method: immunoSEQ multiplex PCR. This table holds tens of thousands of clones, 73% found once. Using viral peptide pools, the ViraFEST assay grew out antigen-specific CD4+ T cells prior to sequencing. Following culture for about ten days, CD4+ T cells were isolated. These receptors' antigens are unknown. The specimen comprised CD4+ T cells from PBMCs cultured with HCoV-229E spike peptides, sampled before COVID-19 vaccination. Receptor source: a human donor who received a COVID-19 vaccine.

For the CDR3, the DNA is TGTGCCATCAGTGAGGCTCAGGGAAGCACAGATACGCAGTATTTT. Translated: CAISEAQGSTDTQYF. The chain joins TRBV10-3 to TRBJ2-3, with D tentatively TRBD1 (5 bases). V lost 2 bases and J 0 bases, leaving 9 bases between the germline ends. CDR1 ENHRY and CDR2 SYGVKD come from the germline V gene. The CDR3 extends over 15 amino acids.

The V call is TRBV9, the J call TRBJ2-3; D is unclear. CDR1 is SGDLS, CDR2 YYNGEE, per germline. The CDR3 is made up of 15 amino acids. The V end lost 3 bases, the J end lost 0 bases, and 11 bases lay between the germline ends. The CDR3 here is CASSETPTSTDTQYF. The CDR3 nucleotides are TGTGCCAGCAGCGAGACACCAACTAGCACAGATACGCAGTATTTT.

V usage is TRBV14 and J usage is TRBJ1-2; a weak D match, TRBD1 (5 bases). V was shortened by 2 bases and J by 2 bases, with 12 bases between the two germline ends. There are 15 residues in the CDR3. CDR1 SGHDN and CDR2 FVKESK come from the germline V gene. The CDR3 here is CASSQPGSQNYGYTF. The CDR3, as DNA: TGTGCCAGCAGCCAACCAGGGTCCCAGAACTATGGCTACACCTTC.